The rows below give T cell receptor beta chains drawn from one sample of a study of T-cell reconstitution after alpha-beta-depleted transplantation in children. MiXCR, run by TCRdb on the PCR reads, gives a single entry per CDR3 protein. Counted here are around 700,000 distinct CDR3 sequences, under 15% occurring once; the ten biggest clones make up roughly 0.77%. This sample comprised PBMCs, obtained before TCRalphabeta/CD19-depleted stem cell transplant. The receptors were sampled from a girl aged 2 to 10 with congenital amegakaryocytic thrombocytopenia, due to receive a stem cell transplant. CDR3s include the opening cysteine and the closing phenylalanine or tryptophan. The D gene is left open where the match is weak. Only part of the rows carry a size: once, few, many, or a class if the clone is expanded.

abundance	d_gene	v_gene	j_gene	CDR3nt	CDR3aa
few	.	TRBV5-1	TRBJ2-1	TGCGCCAGCAGCTTGGTATTAGGGGTCGGCTCAGGGGAGCAGTTCTTC	CASSLVLGVGSGEQFF
few	.	TRBV12-3/TRBV12-4	TRBJ2-1	TGTGCCAGCAGTCCCACGGCGGCGGGGATCAATGAGCAGTTCTTC	CASSPTAAGINEQFF
many	.	TRBV6-5	TRBJ2-2	TGTGCCAGCAGCCCCGGAGGAGGGCCAAACACCGGGGAGCTGTTTTTT	CASSPGGGPNTGELFF
many	.	TRBV11-2	TRBJ2-2	TGTGCCAGCAGCTTAGTCCCGGACAGGAACACCGGGGAGCTGTTTTTT	CASSLVPDRNTGELFF
many	.	TRBV29-1	TRBJ2-1	TGCAGCGTCAAACATAACGTGCAGTTCTTC	CSVKHNVQFF
.	TRBD2	TRBV10-3	TRBJ2-1	TGTGCCATCAGGTCCTCGACTAGCGGGGTCAATGAGCAGTTCTTC	CAIRSSTSGVNEQFF
many	.	TRBV29-1	TRBJ1-1	TGCAGCGCTAAGGACATTGAAGCTTTCTTT	CSAKDIEAFF
few	.	TRBV15	TRBJ2-4	TGTGCCACCAGCAGCCTACCCGGGACATACATTCAGTACTTC	CATSSLPGTYIQYF
many	TRBD2	TRBV20-1	TRBJ2-7	TGCAGTGCTAGAGACCCTAGCGGGGCCTACGAGCAGTACTTC	CSARDPSGAYEQYF
.	TRBD2	TRBV4-1	TRBJ2-5	TGCGCCAGCAGCCGACTAGCGGGAGTGCGAGAGACCCAGTACTTC	CASSRLAGVRETQYF
.	.	TRBV3-1	TRBJ2-2	TGTGCCAGCAGCAGCGCCGAGGGGGTGGCCGGGGAGCTGTTTTTT	CASSSAEGVAGELFF
many	.	TRBV12-3/TRBV12-4	TRBJ1-1	TGTGCCAGCAGCCAACCTACAGGAGGGACTGAAGCTTTCTTT	CASSQPTGGTEAFF
many	TRBD2	TRBV12-3/TRBV12-4	TRBJ2-5	TGTGCCAGCAGTCAGGGACTAGCTTTGGAGACCCAGTACTTC	CASSQGLALETQYF
.	TRBD2	TRBV7-2	TRBJ2-2	TGTGCCAGCAGCTTAGCACCGAGGACTAGCTCCTCCGGGGAGCTGTTTTTT	CASSLAPRTSSSGELFF
many	.	TRBV4-2	TRBJ2-7	TGTGCCAGCAGCCCGGGGCCGCGCTCCTACGAGCAGTACTTC	CASSPGPRSYEQYF
many	TRBD1	TRBV6-2/TRBV6-3	TRBJ2-7	TGTGCCAGCACTAACTCCGGGACAGGACGATTTCTCTCCTACGAGCAGTACTTC	CASTNSGTGRFLSYEQYF
.	.	TRBV10-3	TRBJ1-2	TGTGCCATCAGGCAAGGAACTAGCCTTAACTATGGCTACACCTTC	CAIRQGTSLNYGYTF
many	TRBD2	TRBV20-1	TRBJ2-7	TGCAGTGCTAGAGCATTTACTAGCGGGAGAACCTACGAGCAGTACTTC	CSARAFTSGRTYEQYF
many	.	TRBV18	TRBJ2-7	TGTGCCAGCTCACCGTCAGGGTGGGGAACCTACGAGCAGTACTTC	CASSPSGWGTYEQYF
many	.	TRBV29-1	TRBJ1-1	TGCAGCGTTGAAGATCTCGGGGGAACTAACACTGAAGCTTTCTTT	CSVEDLGGTNTEAFF
few	.	TRBV4-2	TRBJ2-1	TGTGCCAGCAGCCAAGAGATAGGGTGGGCAGCGGCGAACAATGAGCAGTTCTTC	CASSQEIGWAAANNEQFF
many	TRBD2	TRBV5-1	TRBJ2-3	TGCGCCAGCAGCTTGGCCGGTATACGGGAGGGCCGAGGAACGCAGTATTTT	CASSLAGIREGRGTQYF
many	.	TRBV20-1	TRBJ2-2	TGCAGTGCTAGAGACCGGGACCTTCCTTCAACCGGGGAGCTGTTTTTT	CSARDRDLPSTGELFF
.	.	TRBV7-3	TRBJ2-3	TGTGCCAGCAGCTTAACCAGGGACGAAGATACGCAGTATTTT	CASSLTRDEDTQYF
.	TRBD2	TRBV7-2	TRBJ2-1	TGTGCCAGCAGCCCCGCAGGCGGGAGGCTCAATGAGCAGTTCTTC	CASSPAGGRLNEQFF
.	.	TRBV10-2	TRBJ2-7	TGCGCCAGCAACACACCGGGACGGTTCTACGAGCAGTACTTC	CASNTPGRFYEQYF
.	TRBD2	TRBV12-3/TRBV12-4	TRBJ2-1	TGTGCCAGCAGGAAGGGACTAGCGGGAGTGGGGGGGGGTGAGCAGTTCTTC	CASRKGLAGVGGGEQFF
few	TRBD2	TRBV28	TRBJ2-3	TGTGCCAGCAGGCTTACTAGCGGGAGGAGGACAGATACGCAGTATTTT	CASRLTSGRRTDTQYF
few	TRBD2	TRBV20-1	TRBJ2-1	TGCAGTGCTAGAGGCTCCTTTGGAGGACTAGCGGGAAACGAGCAGTTCTTC	CSARGSFGGLAGNEQFF
many	.	TRBV3-1	TRBJ2-7	TGTGCCAGCAGCCAAGTAGGGGAGGAGCAGTACTTC	CASSQVGEEQYF
few	TRBD2	TRBV20-1	TRBJ2-1	TGCAGTGCTGTTACTAGCGGGAGTCTTAATGAGCAGTTCTTC	CSAVTSGSLNEQFF
many	.	TRBV7-9	TRBJ2-3	TGTGCCAGCAGCTTAATCCAGAACACAGATACGCAGTATTTT	CASSLIQNTDTQYF
.	TRBD2	TRBV29-1	TRBJ2-1	TGCAGCGTTGAGCGGGAGATCTCCTACAATGAGCAGTTCTTC	CSVEREISYNEQFF
many	TRBD2	TRBV6-1	TRBJ2-4	TGTGCCAGCAGTCCTCCGGGGGGAGCCAAAAACATTCAGTACTTC	CASSPPGGAKNIQYF
many	.	TRBV15	TRBJ2-3	TGTGCCACCAGCAATCAGGGGAGCACAGATACGCAGTATTTT	CATSNQGSTDTQYF
few	.	TRBV29-1	TRBJ1-1	TGCAGCGCCCAGGAGGGGGGTAACACTGAAGCTTTCTTT	CSAQEGGNTEAFF
many	TRBD2	TRBV20-1	TRBJ2-3	TGCAGTGCTACCCAAGCGGGGGGGGGAGGAGATACGCAGTATTTT	CSATQAGGGGDTQYF
many	TRBD2	TRBV29-1	TRBJ2-1	TGCAGCGCCCAGGGGTTTCTAGCGGGCATCCACAATGAGCAGTTCTTC	CSAQGFLAGIHNEQFF
.	.	TRBV30	TRBJ2-3	TGTGCCTTGGGACGGTACACAGATACGCAGTATTTT	CALGRYTDTQYF
.	.	TRBV15	TRBJ2-7	TGTGCCACCAGCAGAGTTCCGGCGCGGAACTACGAGCAGTACTTC	CATSRVPARNYEQYF
few	.	TRBV30	TRBJ2-5	TGTGCCTGGAAAGTCGTTGGCGCAATGGGGGCCCAGTACTTC	CAWKVVGAMGAQYF